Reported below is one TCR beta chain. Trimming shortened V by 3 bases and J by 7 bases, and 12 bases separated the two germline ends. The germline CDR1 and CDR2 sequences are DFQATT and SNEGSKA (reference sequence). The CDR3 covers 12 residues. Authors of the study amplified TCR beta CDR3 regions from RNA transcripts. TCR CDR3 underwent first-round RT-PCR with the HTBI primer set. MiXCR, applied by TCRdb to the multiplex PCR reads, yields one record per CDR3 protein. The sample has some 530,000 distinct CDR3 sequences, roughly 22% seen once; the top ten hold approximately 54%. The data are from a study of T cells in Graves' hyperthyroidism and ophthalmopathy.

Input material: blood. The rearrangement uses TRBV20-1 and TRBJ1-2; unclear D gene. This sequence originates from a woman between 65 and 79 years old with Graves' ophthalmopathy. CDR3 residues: CSASPPTIGYTF. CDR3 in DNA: TGCAGTGCTAGTCCTCCCACTATTGGCTACACCTTC.